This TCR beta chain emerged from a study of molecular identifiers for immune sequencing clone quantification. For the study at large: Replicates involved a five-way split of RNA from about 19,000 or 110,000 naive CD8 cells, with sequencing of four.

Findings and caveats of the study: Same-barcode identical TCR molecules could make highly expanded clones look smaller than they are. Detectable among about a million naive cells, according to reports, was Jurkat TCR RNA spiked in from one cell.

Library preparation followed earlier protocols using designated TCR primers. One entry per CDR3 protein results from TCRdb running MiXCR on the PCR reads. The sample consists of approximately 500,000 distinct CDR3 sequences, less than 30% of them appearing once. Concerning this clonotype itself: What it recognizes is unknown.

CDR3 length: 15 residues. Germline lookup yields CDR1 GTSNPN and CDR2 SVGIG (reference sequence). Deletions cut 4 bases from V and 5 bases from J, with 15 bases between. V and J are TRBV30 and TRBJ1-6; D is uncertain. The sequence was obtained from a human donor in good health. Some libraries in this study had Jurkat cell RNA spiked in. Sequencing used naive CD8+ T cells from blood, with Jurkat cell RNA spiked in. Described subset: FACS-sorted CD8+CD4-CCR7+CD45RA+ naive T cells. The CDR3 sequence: CAWNELASHNSPLHF. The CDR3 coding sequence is TGTGCCTGGAATGAGCTGGCATCCCATAATTCACCCCTCCACTTT.